This T cell receptor (beta chain) was captured by sequencing in a study of Ad26.COV2.S vaccination and SARS-CoV-2 variants. Treatment given: about 20 received Ad26.COV2.S at low or high dose, single or two shots; several received placebo; per-sample allocation not given. Samples analyzed were those drawn on day 63 after the first vaccine or placebo injection. Clones were sequenced by immunoSEQ multiplex PCR, and TCRdb holds only the in-frame ones, with some missing. The sample lists roughly 400,000 clones, about 90% occurring once. Germline-derived CDR1 and CDR2 are SGHNT and YYREEE (reference sequence). V was shortened by 1 base and J by 0 bases, with 22 bases between the two germline ends. CDR3 length equals 19 residues.

The clonotype was recovered from a person between 18 and 59 years old who received the Ad26.COV2.S COVID-19 vaccine or a placebo. The chain joins TRBV5-4 to TRBJ1-2; D gene unclear. The specimen comprised peripheral blood, sampled in a trial of Ad26.COV2.S vaccine versus placebo. This CDR3 reads CASSLPGERLSPTNYGYTF. The CDR3 bases are TGTGCCAGCAGCTTGCCCGGGGAACGGTTAAGTCCCACTAACTATGGCTACACCTTC.